These T cell receptor beta chains were read from a single sample in a study of cytomegalovirus exposure and HLA in healthy donors. This table comes from immunoSEQ multiplex PCR, and its TCRdb copy is limited to in-frame clones, with some not included. The sample contains roughly 220,000 clones, 70% of which appear only once. Sample: PBMCs. These receptor sequences come from a man between 35 and 55 years old in good health and CMV-seropositive. Each CDR3 is given without its conserved first and last residue. For some rows the clone size is stated as once, few or many, or as a class when expanded; others skip it.

V: TRBV29-1; length: 9; size: -; CDR3: SATSTDTQY
V: TRBV6-1; length: 11; size: -; CDR3: ASKGHLNQPQH
V: TRBV19; length: 13; size: -; CDR3: ASSNGQNSGNTIY
V: TRBV11-2; length: 11; size: -; CDR3: ASSSGLAYEQY
V: TRBV4-1; length: 14; size: -; CDR3: ASSQGSRPGADTQY
V: TRBV6-1; length: 15; size: -; CDR3: ASSEFGGQQIQETQY
V: TRBV19; length: 11; size: -; CDR3: ASLEGLYSGYT
V: TRBV7-9; length: 12; size: -; CDR3: ASSSWTGWHEQY
V: TRBV5-1; length: 12; size: -; CDR3: ASSFEGSRETQY
V: TRBV6-1; length: 11; size: -; CDR3: ASLSKENQPQH
V: TRBV5-6; length: 14; size: -; CDR3: ASSLTTDGSGDEQY
V: TRBV5-5; length: 11; size: few; CDR3: ASSLIRWTEAF
V: TRBV15; length: 12; size: -; CDR3: ATAGTGPWNEQF